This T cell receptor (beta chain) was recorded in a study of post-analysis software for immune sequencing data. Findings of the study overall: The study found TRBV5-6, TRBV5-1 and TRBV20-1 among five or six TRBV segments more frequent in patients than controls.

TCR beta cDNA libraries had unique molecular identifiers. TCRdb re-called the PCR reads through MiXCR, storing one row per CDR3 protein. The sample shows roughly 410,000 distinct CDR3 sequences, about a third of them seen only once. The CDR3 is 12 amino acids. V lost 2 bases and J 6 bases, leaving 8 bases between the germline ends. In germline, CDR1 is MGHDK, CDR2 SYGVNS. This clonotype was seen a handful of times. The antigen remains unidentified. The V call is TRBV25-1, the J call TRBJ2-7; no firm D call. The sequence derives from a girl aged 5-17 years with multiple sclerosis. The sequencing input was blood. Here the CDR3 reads CASSEPWAEQYF. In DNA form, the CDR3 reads TGTGCCAGCAGTGAACCGTGGGCCGAGCAGTACTTC.